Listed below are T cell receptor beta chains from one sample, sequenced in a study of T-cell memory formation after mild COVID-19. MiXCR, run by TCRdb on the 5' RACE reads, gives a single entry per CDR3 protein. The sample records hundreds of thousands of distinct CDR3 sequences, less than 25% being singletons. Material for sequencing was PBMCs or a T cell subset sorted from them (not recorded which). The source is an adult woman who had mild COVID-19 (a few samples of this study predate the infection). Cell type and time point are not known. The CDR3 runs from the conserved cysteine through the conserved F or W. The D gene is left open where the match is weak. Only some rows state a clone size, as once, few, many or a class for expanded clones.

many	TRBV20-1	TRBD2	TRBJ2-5	CSARPSGTTWETQYF	TGCAGTGCTAGACCCTCCGGGACTACCTGGGAGACCCAGTACTTC
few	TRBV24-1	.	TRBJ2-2	CATGGLPVTGELFF	TGTGCCACAGGGGGACTTCCTGTCACCGGGGAGCTGTTTTTT
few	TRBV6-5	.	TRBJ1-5	CASQPHAYSNQPQHF	TGTGCCAGCCAACCCCACGCATATAGCAATCAGCCCCAGCATTTT
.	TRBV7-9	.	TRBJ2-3	CASSPMWGPRTDTQYF	TGTGCCAGCAGCCCGATGTGGGGGCCGAGGACAGATACGCAGTATTTT
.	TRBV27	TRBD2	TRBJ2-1	CASIPRASGRLSHNEQFF	TGTGCCAGTATCCCCAGGGCTAGCGGGAGGCTAAGCCACAATGAGCAGTTCTTC
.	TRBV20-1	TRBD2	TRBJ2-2	CSASRTSGPHTGELFF	TGCAGTGCGTCCCGGACTAGCGGGCCGCACACCGGGGAGCTGTTTTTT
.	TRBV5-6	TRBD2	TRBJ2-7	CASSSTSGVSHGYEQYF	TGTGCCAGCAGTTCGACTAGCGGAGTTTCTCACGGGTACGAGCAGTACTTC
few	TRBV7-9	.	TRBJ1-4	CASSFRVLGEKLFF	TGTGCCAGCAGCTTCAGGGTTCTTGGTGAAAAACTGTTTTTT
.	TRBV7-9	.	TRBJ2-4	CASSLLGDKNIQYF	TGTGCCAGCAGCTTATTGGGGGATAAAAACATTCAGTACTTC
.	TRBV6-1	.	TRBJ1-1	CASSGTSGTEAFF	TGTGCCAGCAGTGGGACATCTGGGACTGAAGCTTTCTTT
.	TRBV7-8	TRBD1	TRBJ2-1	CASSLGQGIVSYNEQFF	TGTGCCAGCAGCTTAGGACAGGGAATAGTTTCCTACAATGAGCAGTTCTTC
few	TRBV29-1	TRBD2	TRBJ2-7	CSVTPGLVAEQYF	TGCAGCGTGACTCCGGGACTAGTAGCCGAGCAGTACTTC
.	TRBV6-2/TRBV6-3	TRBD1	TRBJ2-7	CASATGLEQYF	TGTGCCAGTGCGACAGGGCTCGAGCAGTACTTC
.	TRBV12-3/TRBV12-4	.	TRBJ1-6	CASTYDDPNNSPLHF	TGTGCCAGCACGTATGATGACCCAAATAATTCACCCCTCCACTTT
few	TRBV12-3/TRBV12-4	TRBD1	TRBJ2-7	CASSSPGTGVSYEQYF	TGTGCCAGCAGTTCCCCAGGGACAGGGGTATCGTACGAGCAGTACTTC
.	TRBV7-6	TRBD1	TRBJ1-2	CASSPGQGWGNYGYTF	TGTGCCAGCAGCCCTGGACAGGGTTGGGGTAACTATGGCTACACCTTC
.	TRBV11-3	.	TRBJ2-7	CASSPQKGSSYEQYF	TGTGCCAGCAGTCCCCAGAAGGGTTCTTCCTACGAGCAGTACTTC
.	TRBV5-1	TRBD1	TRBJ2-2	CASSSTGAGNTGELFF	TGCGCCAGCAGCTCAACAGGGGCGGGGAACACCGGGGAGCTGTTTTTT
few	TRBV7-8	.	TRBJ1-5	CASSSRGEPQHF	TGTGCCAGCAGCTCCCGGGGCGAGCCCCAGCATTTT
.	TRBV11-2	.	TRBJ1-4	CASRPPSPKLFF	TGTGCCAGCAGACCCCCCTCGCCAAAACTGTTTTTT
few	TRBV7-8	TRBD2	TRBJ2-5	CASSLAVAGSAQYF	TGTGCCAGCAGCTTAGCTGTAGCGGGGTCGGCCCAGTACTTC
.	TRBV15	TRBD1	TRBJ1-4	CATSRRTTNRGVGEKLFF	TGTGCCACCAGCAGACGCACCACTAACAGGGGGGTGGGTGAAAAACTGTTTTTT
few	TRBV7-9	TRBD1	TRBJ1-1	CASSLPDRGLGTEAFF	TGTGCCAGCAGCTTACCCGACAGGGGATTAGGTACTGAAGCTTTCTTT
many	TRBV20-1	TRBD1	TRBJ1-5	CSAQDRVSNQPQHF	TGCAGTGCTCAGGACAGGGTAAGCAATCAGCCCCAGCATTTT
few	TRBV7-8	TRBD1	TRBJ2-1	CASSGTGFYNEQFF	TGTGCCAGCAGCGGGACAGGTTTTTACAATGAGCAGTTCTTC
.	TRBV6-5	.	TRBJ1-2	CASSYSGTPHGYTF	TGTGCCAGCAGTTACTCAGGGACACCCCATGGCTACACCTTC